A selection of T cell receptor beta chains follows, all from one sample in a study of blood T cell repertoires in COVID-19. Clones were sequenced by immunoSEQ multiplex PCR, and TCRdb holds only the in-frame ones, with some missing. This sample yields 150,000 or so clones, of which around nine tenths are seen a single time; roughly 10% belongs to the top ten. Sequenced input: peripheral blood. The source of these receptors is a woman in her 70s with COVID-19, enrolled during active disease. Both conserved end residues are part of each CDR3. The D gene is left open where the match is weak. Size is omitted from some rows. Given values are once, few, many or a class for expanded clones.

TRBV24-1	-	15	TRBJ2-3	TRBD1	TGTGCCACCAGTGATTTACAGGGGAGCACAGATACGCAGTATTTT	CATSDLQGSTDTQYF
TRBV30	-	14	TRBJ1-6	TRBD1	TGTGCCTGGAGCTCCGGGACAGGGGGGTCACCCCTCCACTTT	CAWSSGTGGSPLHF
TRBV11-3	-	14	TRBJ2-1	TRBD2	TGTGCCAGCAGTCCGGGACTAGCGGGGGCTGAGCAGTTCTTC	CASSPGLAGAEQFF
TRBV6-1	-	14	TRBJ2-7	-	TGTGCCAGCAGGGCTCTGGGGGCCCCCTACGAGCAGTACTTC	CASRALGAPYEQYF
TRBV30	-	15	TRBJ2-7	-	TGTGCCTGGAGGTGGGGCGGAAAGACCTCCTACGAGCAGTACTTC	CAWRWGGKTSYEQYF
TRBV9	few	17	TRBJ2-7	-	TGTGCCAGCAGCGACCGCCACCCGGGGAATCCCTCCTACGAGCAGTACTTC	CASSDRHPGNPSYEQYF
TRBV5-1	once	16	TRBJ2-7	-	TGCGCCAGCAGCCCCCTCCCGACAGTTAGCTCCTACGAGCAGTACTTC	CASSPLPTVSSYEQYF
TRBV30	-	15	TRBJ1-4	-	TGTGCCTGGAGGCCCCTGACAGAAATGGATGAAAAACTGTTTTTT	CAWRPLTEMDEKLFF
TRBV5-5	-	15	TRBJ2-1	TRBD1	TGTGCCAGCAGCCTATCGGACAGGGTCTACAATGAGCAGTTCTTC	CASSLSDRVYNEQFF
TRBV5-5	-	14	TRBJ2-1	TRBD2	TGTGCCAGCAGTCGGCTCCGGGGGGGCAATGAGCAGTTCTTC	CASSRLRGGNEQFF
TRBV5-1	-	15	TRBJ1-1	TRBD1	TGCGCCAGCAGCAGACGACAGGGCCTGAACACTGAAGCTTTCTTT	CASSRRQGLNTEAFF
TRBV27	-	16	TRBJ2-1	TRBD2	TGTGCCAGCAGCCGAAGCGGGGGGCCATACTACAATGAGCAGTTCTTC	CASSRSGGPYYNEQFF
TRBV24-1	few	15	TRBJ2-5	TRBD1	TGTGCCACCAGTGATTTGGGGACAGGTCAAGAGACCCAGTACTTC	CATSDLGTGQETQYF
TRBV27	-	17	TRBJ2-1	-	TGTGCCAGCAGTATCTCCACTAGTTCAAGCTCCTACAATGAGCAGTTCTTC	CASSISTSSSSYNEQFF
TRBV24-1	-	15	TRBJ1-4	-	TGTGCCACCAGTGACCCGCTTTCGGCTAATGAAAAACTGTTTTTT	CATSDPLSANEKLFF
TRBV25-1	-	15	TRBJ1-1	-	TGTGCCAGCAGTGACTACACCCAAGGACAGACTGAAGCTTTCTTT	CASSDYTQGQTEAFF
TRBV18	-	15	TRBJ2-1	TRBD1	TGTGCCAGCTCAGGGGACAGGGGGCTTTTGCATGAGCAGTTCTTC	CASSGDRGLLHEQFF
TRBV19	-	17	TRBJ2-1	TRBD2	TGTGCCAGTAGTATTCGGACTAGCGGGGACTCTAGGAATGAGCAGTTCTTC	CASSIRTSGDSRNEQFF
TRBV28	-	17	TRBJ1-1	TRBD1	TGTGCCAGCAGTTTGGAAGGGGGCGAGCTGCCCGGGACTGAAGCTTTCTTT	CASSLEGGELPGTEAFF
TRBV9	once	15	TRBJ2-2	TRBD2	TGTGCCAGCAGCCTGAACCTAGCGGGGTTCGGGGAGCTGTTTTTT	CASSLNLAGFGELFF
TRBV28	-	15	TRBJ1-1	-	TGTGCCAGCAGTTTGGGGAGGGGAGAGAACACTGAAGCTTTCTTT	CASSLGRGENTEAFF
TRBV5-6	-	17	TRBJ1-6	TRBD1	TGTGCCAGCAGCTCCTCCGGGACAGGGGGCTGGAATTCACCCCTCCACTTT	CASSSSGTGGWNSPLHF
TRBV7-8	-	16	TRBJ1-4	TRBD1	TGTGCCAGCAGCTTATTACAGGGGGAGCGGGAAGAAAAACTGTTTTTT	CASSLLQGEREEKLFF
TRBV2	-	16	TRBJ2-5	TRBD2	TGTGCCAGCAGCGGGGGGACTAGCGGGGGCCCCCGGACCCAGTACTTC	CASSGGTSGGPRTQYF
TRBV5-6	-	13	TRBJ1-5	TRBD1	TGTGCCAGCAGCTTACAGGGGGCAGGGGCCCAGCATTTT	CASSLQGAGAQHF
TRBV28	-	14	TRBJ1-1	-	TGTGCCAGCAGTTTGCGACAGGTGGTCACTGAAGCTTTCTTT	CASSLRQVVTEAFF
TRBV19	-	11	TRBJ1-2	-	TGTGCCACCAATAACGGCTATGGCTACACCTTC	CATNNGYGYTF
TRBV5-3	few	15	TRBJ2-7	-	TGTGCCAGAAAGCCACTGAGGAGAAGCTCCTACGAGCAGTACTTC	CARKPLRRSSYEQYF
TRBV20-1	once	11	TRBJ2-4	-	TGCAGTGCTCTCGCCAAAAACATTCAGTACTTC	CSALAKNIQYF
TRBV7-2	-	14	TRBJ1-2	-	TGTGCCAGCAGTGCCCTGGTAGTTAACTATGGCTACACCTTC	CASSALVVNYGYTF
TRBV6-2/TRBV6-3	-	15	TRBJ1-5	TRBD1	TGTGCCAGCAGCCGAGCTGGACAGGGCAATCAGCCCCAGCATTTT	CASSRAGQGNQPQHF
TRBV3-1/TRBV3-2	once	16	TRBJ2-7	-	TGTGCCAGCAGCCAAGATCTAGGGGCAGGCTCCTACGAGCAGTACTTC	CASSQDLGAGSYEQYF
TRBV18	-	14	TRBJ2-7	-	TGTGCCAGCTCACCACCGCACGGGGACTACGAGCAGTACTTC	CASSPPHGDYEQYF
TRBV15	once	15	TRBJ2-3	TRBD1	TGTGCCACCAGCAAAGGACAGGGGGCCACAGATACGCAGTATTTT	CATSKGQGATDTQYF
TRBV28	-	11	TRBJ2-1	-	TGTGCCAGCAGTCCCGGCAATGAGCAGTTCTTC	CASSPGNEQFF
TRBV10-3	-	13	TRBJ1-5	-	TGTGCCATCAGTGAAGGAGGTTGGCAGCCCCAGCATTTT	CAISEGGWQPQHF
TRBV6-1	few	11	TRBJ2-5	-	TGTGCCAGCAGTGAAGATTACAGGGAGTACTTC	CASSEDYREYF
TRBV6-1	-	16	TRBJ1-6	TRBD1	TGTGCCAGCAGTGGACTATTGACAGGGCATAATTCACCCCTCCACTTT	CASSGLLTGHNSPLHF
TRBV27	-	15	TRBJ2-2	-	TGTGCCAGCAGTTTATTCAGGCCGAACACCGGGGAGCTGTTTTTT	CASSLFRPNTGELFF
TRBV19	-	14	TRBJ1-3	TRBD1	TGTGCCAGTAGTTCCGGACAGGGTGGAAACACCATATATTTT	CASSSGQGGNTIYF
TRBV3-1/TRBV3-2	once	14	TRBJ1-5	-	TGTGCCAGCAGCTCCCCGGGGAGCAATCAGCCCCAGCATTTT	CASSSPGSNQPQHF
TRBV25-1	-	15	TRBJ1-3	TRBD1	TGTGCCAGCAGTGAGGCAGGGGGCCTTGGAAACACCATATATTTT	CASSEAGGLGNTIYF
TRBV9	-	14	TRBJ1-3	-	TGTGCCAGCAGGACGGGGGAGGCTGGAAACACCATATATTTT	CASRTGEAGNTIYF